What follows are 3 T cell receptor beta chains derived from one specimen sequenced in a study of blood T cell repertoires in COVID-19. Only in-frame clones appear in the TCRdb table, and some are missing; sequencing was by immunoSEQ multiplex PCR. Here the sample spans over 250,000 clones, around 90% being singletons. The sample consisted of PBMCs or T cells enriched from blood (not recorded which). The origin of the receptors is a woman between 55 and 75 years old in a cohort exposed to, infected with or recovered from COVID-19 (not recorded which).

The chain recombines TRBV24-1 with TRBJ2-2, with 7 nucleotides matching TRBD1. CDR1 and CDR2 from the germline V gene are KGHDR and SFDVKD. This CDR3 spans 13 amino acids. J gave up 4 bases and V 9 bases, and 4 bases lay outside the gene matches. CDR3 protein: CATRQGITGELFF. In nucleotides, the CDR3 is TGTGCCACCCGACAGGGTATCACCGGGGAGCTGTTTTTT.

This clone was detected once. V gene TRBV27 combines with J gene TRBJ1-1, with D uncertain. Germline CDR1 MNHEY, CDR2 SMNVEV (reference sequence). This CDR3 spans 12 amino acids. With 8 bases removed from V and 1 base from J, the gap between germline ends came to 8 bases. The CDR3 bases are TGTGCCAGCTGGAGGAGGAACACTGAAGCTTTCTTT. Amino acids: CASWRRNTEAFF.

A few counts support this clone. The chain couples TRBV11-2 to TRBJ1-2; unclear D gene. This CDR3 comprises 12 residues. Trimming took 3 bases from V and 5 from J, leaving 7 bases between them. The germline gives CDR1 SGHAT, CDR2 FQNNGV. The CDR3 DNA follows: TGTGCCAGCAGCTTTCCAGGATATGGCTACACCTTC. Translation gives CASSFPGYGYTF.